Below, one T cell receptor beta chain is given with its context. Original methodology: The authors estimated nucleated cell counts from reference gene primer amplification. Sequencing was performed with immunoSEQ multiplex PCR; in TCRdb, only in-frame clones are kept and a portion is missing. V and J calls and clone size follow that table, whereas D and trimming were derived from the DNA. The data contain about 400,000 clones, over 75% of them seen just once; the ten biggest clones take up over 2%. Germline values: CDR1 SGHRS, CDR2 YFSETQ. This CDR3 is built from 19 residues. Trimming removed 0 bases from V and 2 bases from J; junction bases left unmatched: 12. The entry originates in a study of blood T cell repertoires in COVID-19. Study context: The origin of the acute and convalescent COVID-19 samples was the United States, Italy and Spain.

Participants, roughly 18 to 89 years old, spanned fewer than 25 US areas. Cohort assignment relied on participant-reported clinical history. The V and J genes are TRBV5-1 and TRBJ1-5; 9 nucleotides align to TRBD1. The receptor was derived from a woman aged 35 to 49 with acute COVID-19. The sample taken for sequencing was PBMCs or T cells enriched from blood (not recorded which). The CDR3, as DNA: TGCGCCAGCAGCTTGGGGTTTCGGGACAGGGATGAAGGCAATCAGCCCCAGCATTTT. Translation: CASSLGFRDRDEGNQPQHF.